These 5 T cell receptor beta chains share one sample of origin, sequenced in a study of human T cells and chemical hapten exposure. TCRdb re-called the RACE reads through MiXCR, storing one row per CDR3 protein. Found here are 150,000 to 200,000 distinct CDR3 sequences, about 14% of them singletons; the top ten hold about 1.7%. Time point meaning: patch test 1, 2 weeks after DPC sensitization. The sample's treatment: therapeutic diphenylcyclopropenone sensitization with weekly scalp DPC. This specimen was whole blood, taken in connection with sensitization to the hapten diphenylcyclopropenone (DPC). The receptors stem from a woman under 40 with alopecia areata. Some clones in this sample may be carry-over from other donors' samples.

This chain connects TRBV28 to TRBJ1-5; the D gene is possibly TRBD1 (6 bases). CDR1 MDHEN and CDR2 SYDVKM come from the germline V gene. Trimming removed 5 bases from V and 3 bases from J, with 17 bases in between. The CDR3 covers 16 residues. The CDR3 reads CASSLHAGALNQPQHF. The CDR3 DNA sequence: TGTGCCAGCAGTCTACACGCAGGGGCACTCAATCAGCCCCAGCATTTT. Drawing the rest from reference TRBV28 and TRBJ1-5, the complete variable domain is DVKVTQSSRYLVKRTGEKVFLECVQDMDHENMFWYRQDPGLGLRLIYFSYDVKMKEKGDIPEGYSVSREKKERFSLILESASTNQTSMYLCASSLHAGALNQPQHFGDGTRLSIL.

Remarks on this clonotype: Since no conserved phenylalanine or tryptophan closes the CDR3, a read error is the likely cause. The rearrangement joins TRBV12-3 or TRBV12-4 to TRBJ1-4, with D possibly being TRBD1 (5 bases). Trimming took off 5 bases at V and 8 bases at J, with 18 bases between the two ends. The CDR3 has 15 amino acids. The CDR3 loop is CASSPQEGMREKLFS. The CDR3 nucleotides are TGTGCCAGCAGTCCACAAGAGGGGATGAGGGAAAAACTGTTTTCT.

The V gene is TRBV12-5, the J gene TRBJ1-6; D not certain. Germline CDR1 and CDR2: LGHNT and FRNRAP. V lost 6 bases and J 5 bases, leaving 2 bases between the germline ends. This CDR3 is 11 amino acids long. The chain's CDR3 is CASGNNSPLHF. CDR3 bases: TGTGCTAGTGGCAATAATTCACCCCTCCACTTT.

This sequence joins TRBV10-3 and TRBJ2-3; possibly TRBD2 for D (6 bases). V was clipped by 6 bases and J by 6 bases, with 10 bases between them. The germline gives CDR1 ENHRY, CDR2 SYGVKD. This CDR3 region has 12 residues. CDR3 region: CAISPTSDTQYF. DNA for the CDR3: TGTGCCATCAGCCCGACTAGTGATACGCAGTATTTT.

The chain links TRBV5-5 to TRBJ1-5, with D tentatively TRBD1 (6 bases). The germline V and J ends were trimmed by 3 bases and 0 bases, with 10 bases remaining between them. Germline V gene lookup returns CDR1 SGHKS and CDR2 YYEKEE (reference sequence). There are 15 residues in the CDR3. Here the CDR3 reads CASSSQDSSNQPQHF. CDR3 bases: TGTGCCAGCAGCTCGCAGGACAGTAGCAATCAGCCCCAGCATTTT.